This T cell receptor (beta chain) derives from a study of post-analysis software for immune sequencing data. Findings and caveats of the study: Under the F measure, samples that were prepared in one batch clustered strongly together. Controls' normalized Chao1 diversity significantly exceeded that of multiple sclerosis patients. Five or six TRBV segments were significantly more frequent in patients than in controls. TRBV5-6, TRBV5-1 and TRBV20-1 were among these segments.

Trimming removed 0 bases at V and 2 bases at J, with 4 bases between. From germline, CDR1 is SGDLS and CDR2 YYNGEE. The CDR3 has 13 amino acids. TCR beta libraries were prepared from cDNA with unique molecular identifiers. Once roughly 1 to 11 million T cells were used, roughly 490,000 cDNA molecules resulted. TCRdb reprocessed the PCR reads via MiXCR and lists one record per CDR3 protein. The sample has some 690,000 distinct CDR3 sequences; 30% are singletons. Of note for this clonotype: Its antigen is not identified.

Sequenced material: blood. This TCR derives from a girl between 5 and 17 years old with multiple sclerosis. The rearrangement uses TRBV9 and TRBJ2-3; D remains ambiguous. Here the CDR3 DNA reads TGTGCCAGCAGCGTAGGTCACACAGATACGCAGTATTTT. This translates into CASSVGHTDTQYF.